The next 30 T cell receptor beta chains were all read from a single sample in a study of CD8+ T cells in alopecia areata. Sequencing used cDNA as its template, made by extracting RNA and reverse transcribing it. Generated by immunoSEQ multiplex PCR, the TCRdb table keeps only in-frame clones and is missing some. The sample lists fewer than 90,000 clones; 45% to 60% were seen once. Sequenced: NKG2D-high CD8+ T cells sorted from blood. The origin of the receptors is a human donor with alopecia areata.

The rearrangement joins TRBV29-1 to TRBJ2-7, with 7 bases fitting TRBD1. CDR1 and CDR2 (germline): SQVTM, ANQGSEA. This CDR3 is 16 amino acids long. V lost 1 base and J lost 0; bases outside the gene matches: 9. DNA for the CDR3: TGCAGCGTTGAAGGACGCTACACAGGGGACTCCTACGAGCAGTACTTC. Translated, it gives CSVEGRYTGDSYEQYF.

The chain joins TRBV25-1 to TRBJ1-6; D is uncertain. The V end lost 7 bases, the J end lost 9 bases, and 1 base lay between the germline ends. This CDR3 has 9 residues. The germline V gene has CDR1 MGHDK and CDR2 SYGVNS. The DNA for the CDR3 is TGTGCCAGCATTTCACCCCTCCACTTT. It translates to CASISPLHF. The complete variable domain, with remaining parts taken from reference TRBV25-1 and TRBJ1-6, reads EADIYQTPRYLVIGTGKKITLECSQTMGHDKMYWYQQDPGMELHLIHYSYGVNSTEKGDLSSESTVSRIRTEHFPLTLESARPSHTSQYLCASISPLHFGNGTRLTVT.

CDR3 amino acids: CASTSDRAETQYF. In nucleotides, the CDR3 is TGTGCCAGCACATCGGACAGGGCCGAGACCCAGTACTTC. The chain has TRBV2 and TRBJ2-5; 8 bases match TRBD1. V gave up 7 bases and J gave up 5 bases; unmatched junction bases: 6. Looked up from germline, CDR1 is SNHLY and CDR2 is FYNNEI. This CDR3 spans 13 amino acids.

V usage is TRBV29-1 and J usage is TRBJ2-2; no reliable D call. The CDR3 has 14 residues. Trimming pared 4 bases from V and 8 bases from J, leaving 17 bases between. Germline assignment: CDR1 SQVTM and CDR2 ANQGSEA. The CDR3 region is CSVADHGGPGELFF. The CDR3 coding sequence is TGCAGCGTTGCGGACCATGGTGGACCGGGGGAGCTGTTTTTT.

V is TRBV4-1 and J is TRBJ1-5, with D perhaps TRBD1 (6 bases). The CDR3 runs 16 residues. Germline V gives CDR1 MGHRA, CDR2 YSYEKL. V gave up 8 bases and J gave up 0 bases, with 17 bases separating them. CDR3 loop: CASSQGGFHSNQPQHF. Written as DNA, the CDR3 is TGCGCCAGCTCCCAAGGGGGGTTTCATAGCAATCAGCCCCAGCATTTT.

This chain links TRBV9 with TRBJ2-7; TRBD2 agrees at 9 bases. V shed 4 bases, J shed 5 bases, and the junction held 10 bases outside the gene matches. Germline CDR1 SGDLS, CDR2 YYNGEE. This CDR3 contains 15 residues. Here the CDR3 DNA reads TGTGCCAGCAGCCCCGGTGGGCTAGCGGGACACGAGCAGTACTTC. This sequence encodes CASSPGGLAGHEQYF.

The chain uses TRBV7-2 and TRBJ1-1; 7 bases agree with TRBD1. CDR1 SGHTA and CDR2 FQGNSA come from the germline V gene. The CDR3 has 14 residues. J gave up 3 bases and V 2 bases, and 3 bases lay outside the gene matches. CDR3: CASSLNRGYTEAFF. The CDR3, as DNA: TGTGCCAGCAGCTTAAACAGGGGATACACTGAAGCTTTCTTT.

This chain connects TRBV18 to TRBJ1-5, with TRBD1 identical over 10 bases. Germline V lookup: CDR1 KGHSH, CDR2 LQKENI. This CDR3 is built from 19 residues. V gave up 3 bases and J gave up 0 bases; unmatched junction bases: 11. The CDR3 loop is CASSPFGTGALDSNQPQHF. For the CDR3, the DNA is TGTGCCAGCTCACCCTTTGGGACAGGGGCCCTAGATAGCAATCAGCCCCAGCATTTT. The variable domain in full, with the rest retrieved from reference TRBV18 and TRBJ1-5, is NAGVMQNPRHLVRRRGQEARLRCSPMKGHSHVYWYRQLPEEGLKFMVYLQKENIIDESGMPKERFSAEFPKEGPSILRIQQVVRGDSAAYFCASSPFGTGALDSNQPQHFGDGTRLSIL.

The chain uses TRBV9 and TRBJ1-5, with D unclear. There are 17 residues in the CDR3. Trimming left V 2 bases short and J 2 bases short, with 17 bases between. The germline CDR1 and CDR2 sequences are SGDLS and YYNGEE. CDR3 bases: TGTGCCAGCAGCGTTGGGCCAAATGATTATGGCAATCAGCCCCAGCATTTT. Translated: CASSVGPNDYGNQPQHF.

This chain links TRBV7-9 with TRBJ2-7; D gene unclear. This CDR3 spans 14 amino acids. V dropped 3 bases and J dropped 3 bases, with 12 bases sitting between them. Germline-derived CDR1 and CDR2 are SEHNR and FQNEAQ (reference sequence). CDR3 DNA sequence: TGTGCCAGCAGCTTTAGCACGGCTGACTACGAGCAGTACTTC. Translating it yields CASSFSTADYEQYF. The full variable domain, in which reference TRBV7-9 and TRBJ2-7 provide the parts outside the CDR3, is DTGVSQNPRHKITKRGQNVTFRCDPISEHNRLYWYRQTLGQGPEFLTYFQNEAQLEKSRLLSDRFSAERPKGSFSTLEIQRTEQGDSAMYLCASSFSTADYEQYFGPGTRLTVT.

This clone was recorded only once. The chain has TRBV4-3 and TRBJ2-7; D not resolved. V lost 6 bases, J lost 0 bases, and 18 bases lay in between. Germline V CDR1 and CDR2: LGHNA, YSLEER. CDR3 length equals 16 residues. The CDR3 loop is CASSRVYALSSYEQYF. DNA of the CDR3: TGCGCCAGCAGTAGAGTCTACGCGCTGAGCTCCTACGAGCAGTACTTC.

The chain is built from TRBV11-2 and TRBJ2-7; D unresolved. Germline loops: CDR1 SGHAT, CDR2 FQNNGV. The CDR3 spans 11 residues. The V gene lost 5 bases and the J gene lost 5 bases, with 7 bases spanning the gap. Written as DNA, the CDR3 is TGTGCCAGCAGCCCGCTGAACGAGCAGTACTTC. It yields the protein CASSPLNEQYF.

V and J are TRBV2 and TRBJ2-1; 7 nucleotides match TRBD2. This CDR3 contains 12 residues. J was trimmed by 9 bases and V by 2 bases; bases with no gene match: 1. Germline V gives CDR1 SNHLY, CDR2 FYNNEI. CDR3 in amino acids: CASSEWGGEQFF. In DNA form, the CDR3 reads TGTGCCAGCAGTGAATGGGGGGGTGAGCAGTTCTTC. Based on the CDR3 plus reference TRBV2 and TRBJ2-1, the full variable domain is EPEVTQTPSHQVTQMGQEVILRCVPISNHLYFYWYRQILGQKVEFLVSFYNNEISEKSEIFDDQFSVERPDGSNFTLKIRSTKLEDSAMYFCASSEWGGEQFFGPGTRLTVL.

This chain links TRBV9 with TRBJ1-1, with D unresolved. Germline CDR1 is SGDLS and CDR2 is YYNGEE. The V end lost 2 bases, the J end lost 6 bases, and 11 bases lay between the germline ends. This CDR3 spans 13 amino acids. The CDR3 region has the DNA TGTGCCAGCAGCGTCAAGCTTGAGGCTGAAGCTTTCTTT. It yields the protein CASSVKLEAEAFF.

This rearrangement joins TRBV25-1 to TRBJ2-3, with TRBD1 matching 7 bases. CDR1 and CDR2 (germline): MGHDK, SYGVNS. The CDR3 is 14 residues long. With V trimmed by 3 bases and J by 4 bases, 4 bases remained unmatched. The CDR3 protein is CASSETGTPDTQYF. The CDR3 coding sequence is TGTGCCAGCAGTGAGACAGGGACACCAGATACGCAGTATTTT.

This clone was observed a handful of times. V is TRBV29-1 and J is TRBJ2-7; TRBD2 aligns across 7 bases. Germline V gene lookup returns CDR1 SQVTM and CDR2 ANQGSEA. The CDR3 extends over 12 amino acids. The trim removed 5 bases at V and 0 bases at J, leaving 1 base unmatched. CDR3 in DNA: TGCAGCGTTTGGGACTACTCCTACGAGCAGTACTTC. It translates to CSVWDYSYEQYF.

V gene TRBV4-1 combines with J gene TRBJ2-5; D not certain. CDR1 is MGHRA and CDR2 is YSYEKL in the germline V gene. Trimming removed 1 base at V and 3 bases at J, with 6 bases between. The length of the CDR3 is 13 residues. The CDR3 reads CASSQVGKETQYF. CDR3 nucleotides: TGCGCCAGCAGCCAAGTGGGTAAAGAGACCCAGTACTTC.

This chain links TRBV30 with TRBJ2-1; weak D call: TRBD2 (5 bases). The CDR3 sequence is 14 residues long. The germline V gene encodes CDR1 GTSNPN and CDR2 SVGIG (reference sequence). V was shortened by 2 bases and J by 5 bases, with 13 bases between the two germline ends. The CDR3 nucleotides read TGTGCCTGGAGTTACGAGGGTGTGGACAATGAGCAGTTCTTC. Amino acid sequence: CAWSYEGVDNEQFF.

A few counts support this clone. The V and J genes are TRBV12-5 and TRBJ2-1; no firm D call. There are 14 residues in the CDR3. Germline values: CDR1 LGHNT, CDR2 FRNRAP. Trimming took 4 bases from V and 9 from J, leaving 16 bases between them. CDR3 DNA: TGTGCTAGTGGTTCCCCCCGCCACGTCGGTGAGCAGTTCTTC. Its translation: CASGSPRHVGEQFF.

The chain uses TRBV27 and TRBJ2-3; unclear D gene. The V gene lost 6 bases and the J gene lost 6 bases, with 10 bases spanning the gap. Germline loops: CDR1 MNHEY, CDR2 SMNVEV (reference sequence). The CDR3 is made up of 12 amino acids. The CDR3: CASSDLGDTQYF. Written as DNA, the CDR3 is TGTGCCAGCAGCGACTTAGGGGATACGCAGTATTTT.

This sequence joins TRBV9 and TRBJ2-3; 9 positions agree with TRBD2. The CDR3 sequence is 15 residues long. Per germline, CDR1 SGDLS and CDR2 YYNGEE. V gave up 7 bases and J gave up 2 bases; unmatched junction bases: 8. This CDR3 is CASGQSGGITDTQYF. CDR3 nucleotides: TGTGCCAGCGGACAAAGCGGGGGGATCACAGATACGCAGTATTTT.

The V call is TRBV29-1, the J call TRBJ2-3, with D unclear. The CDR3 is 13 amino acids. Germline CDR1 SQVTM, CDR2 ANQGSEA. Trimming pared 5 bases from V and 11 bases from J, leaving 20 bases between. CDR3 in amino acids: CSVPPNLGNEQYF. The DNA for the CDR3 is TGCAGCGTTCCACCAAATCTCGGCAATGAGCAGTATTTT.

The chain employs TRBV6-5 and TRBJ2-5, with TRBD2 matching 9 bases. Trimming at V came to 2 bases and at J to 1 base, leaving 5 bases not matched to a gene. Germline CDR1 MNHEY, CDR2 SVGAGI. CDR3 length equals 16 residues. The CDR3 loop is CASSYGLAGLQETQYF. Here the CDR3 DNA reads TGTGCCAGCAGTTACGGGCTAGCGGGACTCCAAGAGACCCAGTACTTC.

This clone was detected only once. The V gene is TRBV4-1, the J gene TRBJ2-5; no clear D gene. CDR3 length: 15 amino acids. With 0 bases removed from V and 4 bases from J, the gap between germline ends came to 12 bases. The germline gives CDR1 MGHRA, CDR2 YSYEKL. The CDR3 coding sequence is TGCGCCAGCAGCCAAGAGGGCCTAGGGCCAGAGACCCAGTACTTC. Translated, it gives CASSQEGLGPETQYF.

The chain employs TRBV4-1 and TRBJ1-1; 7 bases are a match to TRBD1. The J segment lost 0 bases and the V segment lost 3 bases, leaving 1 base of the junction unmatched. Germline lookup yields CDR1 MGHRA and CDR2 YSYEKL. The CDR3 is 14 amino acids. CDR3 loop: CASSQGQLNTEAFF. The DNA of the CDR3 is TGCGCCAGCAGCCAGGGACAGTTGAACACTGAAGCTTTCTTT.

The rearrangement joins TRBV9 to TRBJ2-7; possibly TRBD2 for D (6 bases). The V gene's germline CDR1 is SGDLS and CDR2 YYNGEE. Trimming stripped 4 bases from V and 3 bases from J, with 20 bases between. This CDR3 has 16 amino acids. CDR3 in amino acids: CASSPYSGPPLYEQYF. The DNA of the CDR3 is TGTGCCAGCAGCCCCTACAGCGGGCCCCCCCTCTACGAGCAGTACTTC. Drawing the rest from reference TRBV9 and TRBJ2-7, the complete variable domain is DSGVTQTPKHLITATGQRVTLRCSPRSGDLSVYWYQQSLDQGLQFLIQYYNGEERAKGNILERFSAQQFPDLHSELNLSSLELGDSALYFCASSPYSGPPLYEQYFGPGTRLTVT.

The chain combines TRBV27 with TRBJ1-5; perhaps TRBD1 as D (6 bases). The V end was cut by 6 bases, the J end by 4 bases, with 16 bases between. Germline CDR1 is MNHEY and CDR2 is SMNVEV (reference sequence). The CDR3 length is 15 residues. CDR3 bases: TGTGCCAGCAGCTTCACCGGGGACACGAATCAGCCCCAGCATTTT. The encoded protein is CASSFTGDTNQPQHF.

The V and J genes are TRBV28 and TRBJ1-5, with no clear D. The CDR3 consists of 15 residues. The V gene lost 6 bases and the J gene lost 2 bases, with 14 bases spanning the gap. CDR1 is MDHEN, CDR2 SYDVKM, per germline. The CDR3 is CASSLRVEGNQPQHF. DNA for the CDR3: TGTGCCAGCAGCCTCAGAGTTGAGGGCAATCAGCCCCAGCATTTT.

The gene calls are TRBV9 and TRBJ2-7; 7 nucleotides align to TRBD1. The V gene end was trimmed by 4 bases and the J gene end by 3 bases; junction bases not matched to a gene: 4. This CDR3 is 13 amino acids long. Germline V gives CDR1 SGDLS, CDR2 YYNGEE. CDR3 nucleotide sequence: TGTGCCAGCAGCCCCCGGGACAGCTACGAGCAGTACTTC. Its protein product is CASSPRDSYEQYF.

The genes are TRBV27 and TRBJ1-5; D unresolved. The CDR3 has 13 residues. Germline CDR1 reads MNHEY; CDR2 reads SMNVEV (reference sequence). Between the trimmed V and J ends, which lost 5 bases and 2 bases, there was a span of 7 bases. The CDR3 region has the DNA TGTGCCAGCAGTGGGTTTGGCAATCAGCCCCAGCATTTT. This sequence encodes CASSGFGNQPQHF.